The clone carrying this TCR beta chain was recorded a few times. The data originate from a study of blood T cell repertoires in COVID-19. On the study more broadly: The analysed material was cDNA or gDNA that came from T cells, B-cell-depleted T cells, or PBMCs.

Sequenced by immunoSEQ multiplex PCR; TCRdb stores in-frame clones only, minus some. The sample contains about 170,000 clones, around 82% of which appear only once. Germline assignment: CDR1 SGHNT and CDR2 YYREEE (reference sequence). The length of the CDR3 is 15 residues. V was pared by 1 base and J by 5 bases, with 12 bases between. The V gene is TRBV5-4, the J gene TRBJ1-4; unclear D gene. The receptor was derived from a woman in her forties with COVID-19, enrolled during active disease. The sample taken for sequencing was peripheral blood. The CDR3 region has the DNA TGTGCCAGCAGCTTGAATAGAGCTGTGAATGAAAAACTGTTTTTT. It specifies CASSLNRAVNEKLFF.